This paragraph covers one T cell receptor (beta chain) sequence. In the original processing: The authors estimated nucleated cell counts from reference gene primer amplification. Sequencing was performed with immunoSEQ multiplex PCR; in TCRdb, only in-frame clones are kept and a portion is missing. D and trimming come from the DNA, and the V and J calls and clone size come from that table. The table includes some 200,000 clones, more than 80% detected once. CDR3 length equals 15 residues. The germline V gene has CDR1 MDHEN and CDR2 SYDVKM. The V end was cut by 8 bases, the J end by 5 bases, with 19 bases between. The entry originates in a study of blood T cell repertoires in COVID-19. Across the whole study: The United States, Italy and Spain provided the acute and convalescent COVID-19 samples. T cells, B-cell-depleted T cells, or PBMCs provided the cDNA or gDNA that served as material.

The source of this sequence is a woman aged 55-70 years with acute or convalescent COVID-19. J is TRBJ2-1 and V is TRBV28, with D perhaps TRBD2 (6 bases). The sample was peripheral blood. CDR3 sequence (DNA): TGTGCCAGCCAAGACCCGGGGGACGGGGACAATGAGCAGTTCTTC. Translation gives CASQDPGDGDNEQFF.